This T cell receptor beta chain came from a study of T cells in Graves' hyperthyroidism and ophthalmopathy. This CDR3 spans 16 amino acids. Germline lookup yields CDR1 SGDLS and CDR2 YYNGEE. The V end lost 9 bases, the J end lost 3 bases, and 21 bases lay between the germline ends. Amplified TCR beta CDR3 regions derived from RNA transcripts. HTBI primers were employed in a first-round RT-PCR of the TCR CDR3. TCRdb used MiXCR to reprocess the multiplex PCR reads, holding one entry per CDR3 protein. This table has roughly 500,000 distinct CDR3 sequences, 40% to 50% appearing once. The chain has TRBV9 and TRBJ2-2; D gene uncertain. The specimen was peripheral blood or thyroid tissue (not recorded which). This TCR was sampled from an adult woman with Graves' disease, either hyperthyroidism or ophthalmopathy (not recorded which). The CDR3 nucleotides read TGTGCCATCAGTGAGTCGAATTATGGCTACACCGGGGAGCTGTTTTTT. Protein product: CAISESNYGYTGELFF.